This entry concerns a single T cell receptor beta chain. The data derive from a study of neoadjuvant anti-PD-1 for oral cavity cancer. Study context: Non-progressing patients received a fourth nivolumab dose near day 43, then surgery on days 50-56.

The time point denotes: after neoadjuvant nivolumab, at surgical resection. Patients were newly diagnosed with stage II-IVA oral cavity squamous cell carcinoma without prior systemic or radiation treatment. The CDR3 consists of 13 residues. V shed 5 bases and J 7 bases; nucleotides not matched to a gene: 6. Germline lookup yields CDR1 SGHTA and CDR2 FQGNSA. Most tumor samples had approximately 4.6 ug input DNA in two replicates. Only in-frame clones appear in the TCRdb table, and some are missing; sequencing was by immunoSEQ multiplex PCR. Among approximately 16,000 clones listed, 36% were seen once. The V call is TRBV7-2, the J call TRBJ2-7, with 9 bases that match TRBD2. The sequence was collected from a person between 35 and 79 years old with oral cavity squamous cell carcinoma. Sequenced material: tumor tissue, taken after nivolumab (anti-PD-1) treatment. This CDR3 is CASSPRRGGEQYF. The CDR3 nucleotides are TGTGCCAGCAGCCCAAGGCGGGGGGGGGAGCAGTACTTC.